This entry describes one T cell receptor beta chain. Its cognate antigen is unknown. MiXCR, run by TCRdb on the reads, gives a single entry per CDR3 protein. Of around 900,000 distinct CDR3 sequences in the sample, about 33% are singletons; the top ten hold around 15%. The sample comes from a study of T cell repertoires in cytomegalovirus infection. Background on the study: HLA-B-restricted CMV epitopes that are well studied, plus recently identified HLA-C-restricted ones, were used by the study. Public TCR beta signatures indicated both CMV infection and matching HLA type. Overall study findings and caveats: Cumulative public TCR beta family frequency identified CMV carriers with the relevant HLA. In two of eight donors, the top clonotype was HLA-C-restricted CMV-specific.

This clonotype was sampled from a human donor in good health (CMV status not recorded). Some clones in this sample may be carry-over from other donors' samples. Here the sequenced sample was cultured CD8+ T cells from PBMCs, taken from culture after CMV antigen stimulation.

The CDR3 DNA sequence: TGTGCCAGTAGAATCGGGCGGGAGGGGAACACTGAAGCTTTCTTT. Its translation is CASRIGREGNTEAFF. The V gene is TRBV19, the J gene TRBJ1-1; no clear D gene. The CDR3 sequence is 15 residues long. V dropped 6 bases and J dropped 1 base, with 15 bases sitting between them. Germline loops: CDR1 LNHDA, CDR2 SQIVND (reference sequence).